The sequence of this TCR beta chain was determined in a study of CD8+CD57+ T cells in acquired aplastic anemia. Across the whole study: Sorted CD4+ and CD8+ cells yielded roughly 3.4 ug of DNA on average. Findings of the study overall: There were over 25 CD8+ CDR3 sequences that occurred in both patients and controls. Controls did not differ significantly from patients in CD8+ Simpson's diversity.

Profiling of TCR beta VDJ combinations and CDR3 sequences used genomic DNA as template. TCRdb analysed the reads with MiXCR anew, one entry per CDR3 protein. The repertoire holds roughly 300,000 distinct CDR3 sequences, with around 60% as singletons. This clonotype was recorded a few times. Its target is unknown. Germline assignment: CDR1 SGHTA and CDR2 FQGNSA. Between the trimmed V and J ends, which lost 5 bases and 6 bases, there was a span of 16 bases. This CDR3 has 15 amino acids. The sequenced material came from sorted CD4+, CD8+, or CD8+CD57+ T cells (not recorded which) from PBMCs. J is TRBJ1-4 and V is TRBV7-2; no definite D call. The TCR comes from a human donor with severe aplastic anemia or a healthy control (not recorded which). The CDR3 loop is CASSRRLQVDEKLFF. CDR3 sequence (DNA): TGTGCCAGCAGCCGACGGCTCCAAGTGGATGAAAAACTGTTTTTT.